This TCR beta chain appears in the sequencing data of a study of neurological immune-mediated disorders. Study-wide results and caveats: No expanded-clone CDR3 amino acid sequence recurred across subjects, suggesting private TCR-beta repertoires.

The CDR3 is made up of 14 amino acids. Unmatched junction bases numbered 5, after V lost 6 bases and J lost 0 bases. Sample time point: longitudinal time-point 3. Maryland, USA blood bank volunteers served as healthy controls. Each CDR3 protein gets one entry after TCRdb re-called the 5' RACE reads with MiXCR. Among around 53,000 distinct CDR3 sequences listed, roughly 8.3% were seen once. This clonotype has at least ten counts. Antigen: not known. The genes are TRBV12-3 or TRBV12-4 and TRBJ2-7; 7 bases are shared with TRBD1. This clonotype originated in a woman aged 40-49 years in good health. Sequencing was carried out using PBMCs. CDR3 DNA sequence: TGTGCCAGCAGGCAGACAGGGAGCTCCTACGAGCAGTACTTC. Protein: CASRQTGSSYEQYF.